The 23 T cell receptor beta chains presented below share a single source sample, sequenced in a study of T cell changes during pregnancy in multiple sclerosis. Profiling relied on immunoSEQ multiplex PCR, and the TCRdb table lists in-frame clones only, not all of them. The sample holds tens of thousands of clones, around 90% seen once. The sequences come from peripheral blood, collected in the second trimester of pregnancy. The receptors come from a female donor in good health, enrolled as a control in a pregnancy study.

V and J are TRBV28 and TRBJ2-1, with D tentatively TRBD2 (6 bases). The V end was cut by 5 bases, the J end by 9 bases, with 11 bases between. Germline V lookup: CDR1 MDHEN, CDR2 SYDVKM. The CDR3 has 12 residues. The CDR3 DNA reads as TGTGCCAGCAGTAGAAGCGGGCGTGAGCAGTTCTTC. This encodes CASSRSGREQFF. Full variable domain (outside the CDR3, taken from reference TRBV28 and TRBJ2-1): DVKVTQSSRYLVKRTGEKVFLECVQDMDHENMFWYRQDPGLGLRLIYFSYDVKMKEKGDIPEGYSVSREKKERFSLILESASTNQTSMYLCASSRSGREQFFGPGTRLTVL.

This chain's CDR3 is CASSEWAGNPNTIYF. The DNA of the CDR3 is TGTGCCAGCAGTGAATGGGCCGGGAACCCAAACACCATATATTTT. The V and J genes are TRBV6-1 and TRBJ1-3; D is unclear. CDR1 and CDR2 (germline): MNHNS, SASEGT. Trimming pared 2 bases from V and 6 bases from J, leaving 14 bases between. This CDR3 is built from 15 residues.

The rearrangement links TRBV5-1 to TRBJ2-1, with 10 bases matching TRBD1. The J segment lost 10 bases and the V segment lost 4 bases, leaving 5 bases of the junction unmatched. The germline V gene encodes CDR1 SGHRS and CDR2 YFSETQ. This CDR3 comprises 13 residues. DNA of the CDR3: TGCGCCAGCAGCCCAGGGACAGGGGAAGAGCAGTTCTTC. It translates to CASSPGTGEEQFF. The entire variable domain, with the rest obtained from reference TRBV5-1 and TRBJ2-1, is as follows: KAGVTQTPRYLIKTRGQQVTLSCSPISGHRSVSWYQQTPGQGLQFLFEYFSETQRNKGNFPGRFSGRQFSNSRSEMNVSTLELGDSALYLCASSPGTGEEQFFGPGTRLTVL.

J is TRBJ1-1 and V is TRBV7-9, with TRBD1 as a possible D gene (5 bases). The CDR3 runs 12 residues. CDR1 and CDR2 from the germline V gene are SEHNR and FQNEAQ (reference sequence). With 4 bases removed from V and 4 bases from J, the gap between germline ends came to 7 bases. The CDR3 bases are TGTGCCAGCAGCTCGACAGTCACTGAAGCTTTCTTT. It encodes CASSSTVTEAFF.

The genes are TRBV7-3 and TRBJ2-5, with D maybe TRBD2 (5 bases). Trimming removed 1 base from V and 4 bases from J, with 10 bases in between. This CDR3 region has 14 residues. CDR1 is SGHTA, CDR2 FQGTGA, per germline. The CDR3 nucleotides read TGTGCCAGCAGCTTAAATTCGGGATCAGAGACCCAGTACTTC. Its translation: CASSLNSGSETQYF. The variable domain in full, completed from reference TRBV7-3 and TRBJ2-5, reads GAGVSQTPSNKVTEKGKYVELRCDPISGHTALYWYRQSLGQGPEFLIYFQGTGAADDSGLPNDRFFAVRPEGSVSTLKIQRTERGDSAVYLCASSLNSGSETQYFGPGTRLLVL.

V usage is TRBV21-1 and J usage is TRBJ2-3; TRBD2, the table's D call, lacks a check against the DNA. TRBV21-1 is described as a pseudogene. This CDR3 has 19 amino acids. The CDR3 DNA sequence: TGTGCCAGCAGCAAAGCGGCTAGCGGGAGGTCATCTAGCACAGATACGCAGTATTTT. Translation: CASSKAASGRSSSTDTQYF.

CDR3: CASSLHGQGGIQYF. The CDR3 DNA reads as TGTGCCAGCAGTCTCCACGGACAGGGTGGTATTCAGTACTTC. The chain has TRBV27 and TRBJ2-4, with 8 bases lining up with TRBD1. The CDR3 runs to 14 residues. The V gene end was trimmed by 5 bases and the J gene end by 10 bases; junction bases not matched to a gene: 10. Per germline, CDR1 MNHEY and CDR2 SMNVEV (reference sequence).

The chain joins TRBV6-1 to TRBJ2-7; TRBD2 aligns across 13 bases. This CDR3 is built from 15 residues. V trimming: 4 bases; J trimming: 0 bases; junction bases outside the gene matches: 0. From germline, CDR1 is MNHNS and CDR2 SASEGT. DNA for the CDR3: TGTGCCAGCAGTGGGACTAGCGGGAGCTCCTACGAGCAGTACTTC. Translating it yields CASSGTSGSSYEQYF.

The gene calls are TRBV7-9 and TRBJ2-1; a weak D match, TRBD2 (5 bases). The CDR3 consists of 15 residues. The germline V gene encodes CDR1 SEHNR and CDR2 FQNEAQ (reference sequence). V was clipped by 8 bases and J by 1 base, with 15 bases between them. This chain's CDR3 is CASSQPGSSYNEQFF. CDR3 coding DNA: TGTGCCAGCTCCCAACCGGGGTCTTCCTACAATGAGCAGTTCTTC. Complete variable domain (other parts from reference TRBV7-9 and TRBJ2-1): DTGVSQNPRHKITKRGQNVTFRCDPISEHNRLYWYRQTLGQGPEFLTYFQNEAQLEKSRLLSDRFSAERPKGSFSTLEIQRTEQGDSAMYLCASSQPGSSYNEQFFGPGTRLTVL.

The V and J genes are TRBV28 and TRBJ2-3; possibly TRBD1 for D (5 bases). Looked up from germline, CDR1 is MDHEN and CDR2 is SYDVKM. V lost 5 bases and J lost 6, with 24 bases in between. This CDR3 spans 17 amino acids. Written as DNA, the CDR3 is TGTGCCAGCAGTCCCCAAGGGTGGCAGGGCATAGGGGATACGCAGTATTTT. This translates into CASSPQGWQGIGDTQYF.

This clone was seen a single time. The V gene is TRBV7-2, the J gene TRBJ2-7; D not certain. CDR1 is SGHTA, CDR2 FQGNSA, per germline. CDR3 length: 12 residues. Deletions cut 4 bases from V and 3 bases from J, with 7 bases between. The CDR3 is CASSSGIYEQYF. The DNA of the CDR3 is TGTGCCAGCAGCTCCGGTATCTACGAGCAGTACTTC.

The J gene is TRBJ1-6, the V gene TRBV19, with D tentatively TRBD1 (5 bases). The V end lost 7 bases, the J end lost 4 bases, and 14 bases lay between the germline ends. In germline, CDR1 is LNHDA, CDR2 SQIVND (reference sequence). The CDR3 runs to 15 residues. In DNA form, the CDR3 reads TGTGCCAGTACCCTCGGAAGGGGATATAATTCACCCCTCCACTTT. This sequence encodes CASTLGRGYNSPLHF.

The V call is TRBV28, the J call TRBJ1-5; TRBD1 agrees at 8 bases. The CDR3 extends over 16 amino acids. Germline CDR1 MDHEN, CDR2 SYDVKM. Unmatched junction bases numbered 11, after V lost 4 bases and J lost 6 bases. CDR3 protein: CASSYPGQGAVQPQHF. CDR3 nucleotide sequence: TGTGCCAGCAGTTACCCCGGCCAGGGGGCGGTTCAGCCCCAGCATTTT.

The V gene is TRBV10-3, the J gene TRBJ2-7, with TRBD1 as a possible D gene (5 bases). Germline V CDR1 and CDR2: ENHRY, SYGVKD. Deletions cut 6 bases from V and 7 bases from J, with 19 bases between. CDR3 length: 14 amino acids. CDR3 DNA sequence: TGTGCCATCAGGATCCAGGGCGGAGAGGTGGAGCAGTACTTC. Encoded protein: CAIRIQGGEVEQYF.

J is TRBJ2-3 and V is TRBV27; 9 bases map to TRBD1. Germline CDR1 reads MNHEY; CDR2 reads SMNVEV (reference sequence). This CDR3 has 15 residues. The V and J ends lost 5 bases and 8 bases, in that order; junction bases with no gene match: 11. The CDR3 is CASSTGTGSLGTQYF. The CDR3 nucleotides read TGTGCCAGCAGTACCGGGACAGGGTCTCTGGGTACGCAGTATTTT.

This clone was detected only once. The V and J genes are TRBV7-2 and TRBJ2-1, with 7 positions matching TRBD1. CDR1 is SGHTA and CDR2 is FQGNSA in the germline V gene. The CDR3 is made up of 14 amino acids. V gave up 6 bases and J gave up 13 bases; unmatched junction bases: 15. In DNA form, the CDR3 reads TGTGCCAGCAGGACCGGGACAGTCCAAAGGAAACAGTTCTTC. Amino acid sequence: CASRTGTVQRKQFF.

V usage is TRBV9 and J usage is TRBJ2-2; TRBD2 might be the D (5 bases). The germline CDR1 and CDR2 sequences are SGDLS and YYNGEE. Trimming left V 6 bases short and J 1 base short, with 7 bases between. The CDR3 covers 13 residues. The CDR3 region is CASTEGNTGELFF. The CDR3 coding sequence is TGTGCCAGCACCGAGGGGAACACCGGGGAGCTGTTTTTT. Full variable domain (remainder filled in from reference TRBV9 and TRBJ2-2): DSGVTQTPKHLITATGQRVTLRCSPRSGDLSVYWYQQSLDQGLQFLIQYYNGEERAKGNILERFSAQQFPDLHSELNLSSLELGDSALYFCASTEGNTGELFFGEGSRLTVL.

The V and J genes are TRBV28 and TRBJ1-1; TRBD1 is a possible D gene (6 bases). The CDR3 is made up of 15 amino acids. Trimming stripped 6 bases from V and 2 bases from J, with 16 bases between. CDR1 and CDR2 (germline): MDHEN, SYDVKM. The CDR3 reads CASRLVTGSNTEAFF. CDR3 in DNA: TGTGCCAGCAGGTTAGTGACAGGTTCTAACACTGAAGCTTTCTTT. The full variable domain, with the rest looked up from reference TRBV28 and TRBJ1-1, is DVKVTQSSRYLVKRTGEKVFLECVQDMDHENMFWYRQDPGLGLRLIYFSYDVKMKEKGDIPEGYSVSREKKERFSLILESASTNQTSMYLCASRLVTGSNTEAFFGQGTRLTVV.

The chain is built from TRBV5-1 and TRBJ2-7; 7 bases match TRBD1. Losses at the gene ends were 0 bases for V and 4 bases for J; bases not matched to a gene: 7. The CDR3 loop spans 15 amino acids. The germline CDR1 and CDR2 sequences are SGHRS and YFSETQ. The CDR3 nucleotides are TGCGCCAGCAGCTTGGGCCCGGGACAGACTTACGAGCAGTACTTC. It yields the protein CASSLGPGQTYEQYF.

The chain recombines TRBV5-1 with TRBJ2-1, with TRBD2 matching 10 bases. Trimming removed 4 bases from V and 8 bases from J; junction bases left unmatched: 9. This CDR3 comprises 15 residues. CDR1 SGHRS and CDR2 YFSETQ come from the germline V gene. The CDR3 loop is CASSPGTSERYEQFF. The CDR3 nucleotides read TGCGCCAGCAGCCCGGGGACTAGCGAGCGCTATGAGCAGTTCTTC.

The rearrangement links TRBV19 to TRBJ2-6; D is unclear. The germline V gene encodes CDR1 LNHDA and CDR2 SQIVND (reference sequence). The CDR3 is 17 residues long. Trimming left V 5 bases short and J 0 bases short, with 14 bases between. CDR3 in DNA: TGTGCCAGTAGTGGAAATACCGCGGTCTCTGGGGCCAACGTCCTGACTTTC. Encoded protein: CASSGNTAVSGANVLTF.

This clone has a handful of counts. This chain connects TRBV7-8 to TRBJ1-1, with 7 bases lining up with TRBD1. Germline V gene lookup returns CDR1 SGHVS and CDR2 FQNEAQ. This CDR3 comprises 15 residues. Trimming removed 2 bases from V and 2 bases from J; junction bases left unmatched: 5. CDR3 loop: CASSLFTGVNTEAFF. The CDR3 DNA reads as TGTGCCAGCAGCTTATTCACAGGGGTAAACACTGAAGCTTTCTTT.

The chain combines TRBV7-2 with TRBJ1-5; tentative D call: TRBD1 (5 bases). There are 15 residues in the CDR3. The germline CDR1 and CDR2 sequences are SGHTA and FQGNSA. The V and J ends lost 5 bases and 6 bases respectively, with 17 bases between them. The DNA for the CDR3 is TGTGCCAGCAGCCCATCTGGGGGGTACCCTCAGCCCCAGCATTTT. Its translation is CASSPSGGYPQPQHF.